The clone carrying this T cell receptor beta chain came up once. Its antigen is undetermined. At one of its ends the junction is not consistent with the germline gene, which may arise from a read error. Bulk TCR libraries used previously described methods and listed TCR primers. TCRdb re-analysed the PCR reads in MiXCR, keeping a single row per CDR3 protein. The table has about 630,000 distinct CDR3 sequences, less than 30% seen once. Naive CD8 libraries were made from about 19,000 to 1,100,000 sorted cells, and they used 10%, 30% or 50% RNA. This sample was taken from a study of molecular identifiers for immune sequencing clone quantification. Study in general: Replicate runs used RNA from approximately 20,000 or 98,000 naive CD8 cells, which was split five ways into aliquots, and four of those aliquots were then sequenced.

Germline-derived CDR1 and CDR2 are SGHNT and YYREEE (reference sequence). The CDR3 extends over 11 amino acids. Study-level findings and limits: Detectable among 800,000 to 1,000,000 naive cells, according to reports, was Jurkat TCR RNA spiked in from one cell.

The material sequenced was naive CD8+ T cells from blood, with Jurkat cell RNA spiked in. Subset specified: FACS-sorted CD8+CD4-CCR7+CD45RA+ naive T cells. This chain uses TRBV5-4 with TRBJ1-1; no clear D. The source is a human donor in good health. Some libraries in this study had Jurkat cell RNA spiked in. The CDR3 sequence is CASSPRDPRPF. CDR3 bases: TGTGCCAGCAGCCCCCGGGATCCCCGGCCATTT.